A selection of T cell receptor beta chains follows, all from one sample in a study of T cell responses to AZD1222 COVID-19 vaccine. Assay used: immunoSEQ multiplex PCR; TCRdb lists only in-frame clones, some missing. The data hold 110,000 to 150,000 clones, with 93% observed a single time. The material was peripheral blood, obtained on day 0 of AZD1222 vaccination. Source of these receptors: an adult in good health. Each CDR3 is given with its conserved first and last residue. The D gene is left open where the match is weak. The size field is filled for only some rows; it gives once, few, many or a size class.

cdr3_nt cdr3_aa j_call v_call d_call clone_size
TGTGCCAGCTCGGTGGGTAGAGGGACAGATACGCAGTATTTT CASSVGRGTDTQYF TRBJ2-3 TRBV18 NA NA
TGCGCCAGCAGCTTGGACGACTCCTACGAGCAGTACTTC CASSLDDSYEQYF TRBJ2-7 TRBV5-1 NA NA
TGTGCCAGCAGCCCTGACCCTCCCGGGGAGCTGTTTTTT CASSPDPPGELFF TRBJ2-2 TRBV5-4 NA NA
TGCGCCAGCAGCTTGGTAGGTGGAAACTACGAGCAGTACTTC CASSLVGGNYEQYF TRBJ2-7 TRBV5-1 NA many
TGCGCCAGCAGCCAAAACCTTTCTCCGACCTACGAGCAGTACTTC CASSQNLSPTYEQYF TRBJ2-7 TRBV4-1 NA NA
TGCGCCAGCAGCTCCAGAGTCTACAATGAGCAGTTCTTC CASSSRVYNEQFF TRBJ2-1 TRBV5-1 NA NA
TGTGCCTGGAGTGATAGAGCCTGGGCCCAGTACTTC CAWSDRAWAQYF TRBJ2-5 TRBV30 NA NA
TGTGCCAGCTCACTGGGGACCGGGGGGAACACTGAAGCTTTCTTT CASSLGTGGNTEAFF TRBJ1-1 TRBV18 NA NA
TGTGCCACCAGCAGAGATTGGGCGGGGACCTCGACCTACAATGAGCAGTTCTTC CATSRDWAGTSTYNEQFF TRBJ2-1 TRBV15 NA NA
TGTGCCTGGTGTGTTAGGGGGCAGGATTCACCCCTCCACTTT CAWCVRGQDSPLHF TRBJ1-6 TRBV30 TRBD1 NA
TGTGCCAGCAGCTCCCCCTCGACAGGAGTCTACGAGCAGTACTTC CASSSPSTGVYEQYF TRBJ2-7 TRBV11-2 NA NA
TGTGCCAGCAGCCCCTCCGGTCGAGGGGACGAGGGTACCGGGGAGCTGTTTTTT CASSPSGRGDEGTGELFF TRBJ2-2 TRBV6-4 NA few
TGTGCCAGCAGCCAGGGACAGGCTGGAGAAAAACTGTTTTTT CASSQGQAGEKLFF TRBJ1-4 TRBV5-8 TRBD1 NA
TGTGCCAGCAGCTGGATAGAGACTAGCGCGGATACGCAGTATTTT CASSWIETSADTQYF TRBJ2-3 TRBV7-9 TRBD2 NA
TGTGCCAGCAGTTACTCGCGGGGTGGAAATTCACCCCTCCACTTT CASSYSRGGNSPLHF TRBJ1-6 TRBV6-6 NA NA
TGTGCCAGCAGGCCTATTAATTCACCCCTCCACTTT CASRPINSPLHF TRBJ1-6 TRBV21-1 NA NA
TGTGCCAGCAGCGGCCGACAACTGCACTCCTACGAGCAGTACTTC CASSGRQLHSYEQYF TRBJ2-7 TRBV9 NA NA